Given below is one T cell receptor (beta chain) in context. This record comes from a study of blood T cell repertoires in COVID-19. In the study overall: The cDNA or gDNA used as material had been derived from T cells, B-cell-depleted T cells, or PBMCs.

This CDR3 spans 18 amino acids. Germline CDR1 reads SGHTA; CDR2 reads FQGNSA. V was pared by 1 base and J by 3 bases, with 11 bases of the junction left unmatched. Methods used by the authors: Amplification of reference gene primers was used by the study to estimate nucleated cell counts. Clones were read by immunoSEQ multiplex PCR, and TCRdb kept only the in-frame ones, dropping some. The V and J calls and the clone size are those of that table, but D and trimming were determined from the DNA. The profile shows a few hundred thousand clones, 70% to 90% of them singletons. V is TRBV7-2 and J is TRBJ1-4; 7 nucleotides align to TRBD1. Sequenced: peripheral blood. The receptor was isolated from a woman between 50 and 59 years old with COVID-19, enrolled during active disease. CDR3 region: CASSLDSDRAAANEKLFF. The CDR3 DNA sequence: TGTGCCAGCAGCTTAGATTCAGACAGGGCGGCGGCTAATGAAAAACTGTTTTTT.